This T cell receptor beta chain stems from a study of cytomegalovirus exposure and HLA in healthy donors. The PCR was carried out with 60 Vbeta primers and 13 Jbeta primers. In the authors' methods: Approximately 11 million shared chains were among 65 million to 85 million unique TCR beta chains counted in a later analysis. Sequencing was performed with immunoSEQ multiplex PCR; in TCRdb, only in-frame clones are kept and a portion is missing. V, J and clone size were drawn from that table, and D and trimming were deduced from the DNA. The table has over 150,000 clones, 80% to 90% seen once; the top ten hold 1.9%. Study-wide points: Sequencing likely caused a cluster of highly shared sequence variants. In an earlier analysis, in several hundred donors, most V segments appeared productive either ~90% or ~30% of the time.

Per germline, CDR1 SGHNT and CDR2 YYREEE (reference sequence). Trimming shortened V by 2 bases and J by 2 bases, and 7 bases separated the two germline ends. The CDR3 is 13 amino acids. Despite likely unrecorded immune exposures, the donors were nominally healthy at the time of sampling. A word on this clone: Its target is unknown.

The sequenced sample consisted of PBMCs. This clonotype was obtained from a woman under 30 in good health and CMV-seronegative. This chain connects TRBV5-4 to TRBJ1-2, with no clear D. The CDR3 bases are TGTGCCAGCAGCTTAGCGGTAAACTATGGCTACACCTTC. Its protein product is CASSLAVNYGYTF.